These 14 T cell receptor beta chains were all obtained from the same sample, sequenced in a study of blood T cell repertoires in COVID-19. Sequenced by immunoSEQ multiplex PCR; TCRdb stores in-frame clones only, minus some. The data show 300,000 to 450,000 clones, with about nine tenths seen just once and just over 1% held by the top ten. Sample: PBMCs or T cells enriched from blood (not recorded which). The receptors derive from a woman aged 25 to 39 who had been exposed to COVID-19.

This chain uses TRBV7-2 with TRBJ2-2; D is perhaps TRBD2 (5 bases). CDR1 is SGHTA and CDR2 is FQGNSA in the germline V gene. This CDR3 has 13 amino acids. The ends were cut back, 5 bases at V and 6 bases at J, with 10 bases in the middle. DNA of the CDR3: TGTGCCAGCAGCCGACGGAGGCCCGGGGAGCTGTTTTTT. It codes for CASSRRRPGELFF.

Here the CDR3 DNA reads TGTGCCAGCAGTTTTAGCGACCGCTATGGCTACACCTTC. Residues: CASSFSDRYGYTF. The chain carries TRBV27 and TRBJ1-2; D not certain. Between the trimmed V and J ends, which lost 3 bases and 4 bases, there was a span of 9 bases. The V gene's germline CDR1 is MNHEY and CDR2 SMNVEV (reference sequence). This CDR3 is 13 amino acids long.

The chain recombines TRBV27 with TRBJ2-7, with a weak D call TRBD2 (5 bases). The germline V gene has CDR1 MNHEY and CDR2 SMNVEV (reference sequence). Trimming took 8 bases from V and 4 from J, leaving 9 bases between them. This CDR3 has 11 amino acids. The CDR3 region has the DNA TGTGCCAGCGCCCGACTATACGAGCAGTACTTC. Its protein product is CASARLYEQYF.

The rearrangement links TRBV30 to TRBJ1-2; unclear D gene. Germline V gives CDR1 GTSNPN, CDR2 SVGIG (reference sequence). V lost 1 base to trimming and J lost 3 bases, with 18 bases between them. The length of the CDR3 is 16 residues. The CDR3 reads CAWSASIGGMDYGYTF. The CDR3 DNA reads TGTGCCTGGAGTGCTTCCATAGGCGGAATGGACTATGGCTACACCTTC. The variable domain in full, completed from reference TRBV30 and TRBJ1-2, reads SQTIHQWPATLVQPVGSPLSLECTVEGTSNPNLYWYRQAAGRGLQLLFYSVGIGQISSEVPQNLSASRPQDRQFILSSKKLLLSDSGFYLCAWSASIGGMDYGYTFGSGTRLTVV.

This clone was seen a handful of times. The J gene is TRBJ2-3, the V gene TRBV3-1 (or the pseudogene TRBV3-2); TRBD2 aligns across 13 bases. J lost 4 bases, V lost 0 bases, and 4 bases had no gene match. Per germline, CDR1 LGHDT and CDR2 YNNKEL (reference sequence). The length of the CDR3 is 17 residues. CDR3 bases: TGTGCCAGCAGCCAAGAAGGACTAGCGGGAGTCCCAGATACGCAGTATTTT. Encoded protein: CASSQEGLAGVPDTQYF.

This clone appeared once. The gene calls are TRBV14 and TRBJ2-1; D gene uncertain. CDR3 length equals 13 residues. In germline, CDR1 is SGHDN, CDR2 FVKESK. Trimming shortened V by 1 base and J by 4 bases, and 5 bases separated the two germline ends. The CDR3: CASSQANYNEQFF. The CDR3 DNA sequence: TGTGCCAGCAGCCAAGCAAATTACAATGAGCAGTTCTTC.

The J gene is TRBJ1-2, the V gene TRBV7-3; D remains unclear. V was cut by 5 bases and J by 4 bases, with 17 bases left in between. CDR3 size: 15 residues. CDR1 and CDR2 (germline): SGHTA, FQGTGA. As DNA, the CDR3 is TGTGCCAGCAGCCCGGGTGGTGGGTACGCCTATGGCTACACCTTC. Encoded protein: CASSPGGGYAYGYTF. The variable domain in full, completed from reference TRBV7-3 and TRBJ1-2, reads GAGVSQTPSNKVTEKGKYVELRCDPISGHTALYWYRQSLGQGPEFLIYFQGTGAADDSGLPNDRFFAVRPEGSVSTLKIQRTERGDSAVYLCASSPGGGYAYGYTFGSGTRLTVV.

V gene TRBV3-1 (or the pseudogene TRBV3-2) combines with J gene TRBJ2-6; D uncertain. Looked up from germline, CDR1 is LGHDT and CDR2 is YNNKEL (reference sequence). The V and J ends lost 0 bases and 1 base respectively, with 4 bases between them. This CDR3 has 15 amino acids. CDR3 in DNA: TGTGCCAGCAGCCAAGACTTTTCTGGGGCCAACGTCCTGACTTTC. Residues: CASSQDFSGANVLTF.

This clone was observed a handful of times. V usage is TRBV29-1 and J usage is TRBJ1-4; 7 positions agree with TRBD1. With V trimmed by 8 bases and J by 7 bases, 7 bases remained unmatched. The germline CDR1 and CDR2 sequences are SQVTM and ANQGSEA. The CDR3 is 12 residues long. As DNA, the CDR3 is TGCAGCATACAGGGGTTGAGTGAAAAACTGTTTTTT. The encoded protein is CSIQGLSEKLFF.

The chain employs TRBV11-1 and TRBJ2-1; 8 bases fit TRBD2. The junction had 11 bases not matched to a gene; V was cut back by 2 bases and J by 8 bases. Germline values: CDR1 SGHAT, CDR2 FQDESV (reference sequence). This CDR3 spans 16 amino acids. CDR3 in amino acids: CASSLTLAGGTHEQFF. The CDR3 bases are TGTGCCAGCAGCTTAACGCTGGCGGGAGGTACCCATGAGCAGTTCTTC.

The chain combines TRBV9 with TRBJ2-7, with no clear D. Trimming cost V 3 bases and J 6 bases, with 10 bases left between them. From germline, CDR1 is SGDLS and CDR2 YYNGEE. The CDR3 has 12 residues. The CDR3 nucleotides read TGTGCCAGCAGCGGACCCCGCGGCGAGCAGTACTTC. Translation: CASSGPRGEQYF.

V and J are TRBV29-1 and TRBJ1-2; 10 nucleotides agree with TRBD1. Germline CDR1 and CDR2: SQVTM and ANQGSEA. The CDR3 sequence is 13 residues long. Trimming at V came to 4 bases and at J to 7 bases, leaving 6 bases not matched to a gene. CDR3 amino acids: CSVGGQGLVGYTF. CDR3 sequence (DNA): TGCAGCGTTGGGGGACAGGGGCTTGTTGGCTACACCTTC.

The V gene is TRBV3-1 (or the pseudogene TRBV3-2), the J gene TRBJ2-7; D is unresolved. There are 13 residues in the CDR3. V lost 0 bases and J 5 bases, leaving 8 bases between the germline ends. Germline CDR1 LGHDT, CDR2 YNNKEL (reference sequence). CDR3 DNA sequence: TGTGCCAGCAGCCAAGATACGGTCGACGAGCAGTACTTC. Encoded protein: CASSQDTVDEQYF.

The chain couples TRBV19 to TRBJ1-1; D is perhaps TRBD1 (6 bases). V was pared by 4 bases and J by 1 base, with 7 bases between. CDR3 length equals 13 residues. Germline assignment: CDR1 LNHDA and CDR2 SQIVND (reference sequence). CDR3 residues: CASSRTANTEAFF. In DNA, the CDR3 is TGTGCCAGTAGTAGGACAGCGAACACTGAAGCTTTCTTT.